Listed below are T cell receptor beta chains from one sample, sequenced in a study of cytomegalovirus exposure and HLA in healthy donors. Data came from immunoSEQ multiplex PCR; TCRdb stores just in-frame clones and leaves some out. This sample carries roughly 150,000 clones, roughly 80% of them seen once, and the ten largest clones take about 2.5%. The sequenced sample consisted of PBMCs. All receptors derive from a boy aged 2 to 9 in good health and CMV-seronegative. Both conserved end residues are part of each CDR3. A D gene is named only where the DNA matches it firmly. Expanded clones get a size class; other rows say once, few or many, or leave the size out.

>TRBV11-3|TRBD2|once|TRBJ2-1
CASSLRRSGMPVNEQFF
TGTGCCAGCAGCTTAAGGAGAAGCGGGATGCCTGTAAATGAGCAGTTCTTC
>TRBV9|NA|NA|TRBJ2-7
CAREQVFSYEQYF
TGTGCCAGGGAACAGGTCTTCTCCTACGAGCAGTACTTC
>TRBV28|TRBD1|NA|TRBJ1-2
CASSPGTENYGYTF
TGTGCCAGCAGCCCCGGGACAGAAAACTATGGCTACACCTTC
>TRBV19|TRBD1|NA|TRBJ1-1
CASSIRQGANTEAFF
TGTGCCAGTAGTATCCGACAGGGGGCGAACACTGAAGCTTTCTTT
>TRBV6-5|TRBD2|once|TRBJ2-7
CASSYSPSGSSEQYF
TGTGCCAGCAGTTACTCGCCTAGCGGGAGCAGCGAGCAGTACTTC
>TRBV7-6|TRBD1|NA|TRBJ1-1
CASSRVNDRGQRDGTEAFF
TGTGCCAGCAGCCGAGTTAACGACAGGGGGCAACGGGACGGCACTGAAGCTTTCTTT
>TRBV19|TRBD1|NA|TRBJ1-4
CASSTRGQGYNEKLFF
TGTGCCAGTAGTACCCGAGGACAGGGATATAATGAAAAACTGTTTTTT
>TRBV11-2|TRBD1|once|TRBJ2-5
CASSLTGHLPETQYF
TGTGCCAGTAGCTTGACAGGGCATCTCCCAGAGACCCAGTACTTC
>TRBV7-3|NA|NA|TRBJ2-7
CASSLTGPTYEQYF
TGTGCCAGCAGCCTGACAGGTCCGACCTACGAGCAGTACTTC
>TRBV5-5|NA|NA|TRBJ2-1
CASSLDSSYNEQFF
TGTGCCAGCAGCTTGGACAGCTCCTACAATGAGCAGTTCTTC
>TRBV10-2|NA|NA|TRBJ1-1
CASKPGHQNTEAFF
TGCGCCAGCAAACCGGGACACCAGAACACTGAAGCTTTCTTT
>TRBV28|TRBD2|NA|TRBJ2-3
CASSRGTSGSLFTDTQYF
TGTGCCAGCAGCCGAGGGACTAGCGGGAGTCTTTTCACAGATACGCAGTATTTT
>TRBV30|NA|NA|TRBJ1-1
CAWSRANTEAFF
TGTGCCTGGTCCAGGGCGAACACTGAAGCTTTCTTT
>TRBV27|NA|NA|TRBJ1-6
CASKKGVAPNSPLHF
TGTGCCAGCAAAAAAGGAGTTGCTCCTAATTCACCCCTCCACTTT
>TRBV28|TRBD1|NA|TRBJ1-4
CASSPDRDRDREKLFF
TGTGCCAGCAGTCCGGACCGGGACAGGGACCGTGAAAAACTGTTTTTT
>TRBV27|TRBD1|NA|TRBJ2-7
CASSFWDRGARRQYF
TGTGCCAGCAGTTTTTGGGACAGGGGTGCACGGCGGCAGTACTTC
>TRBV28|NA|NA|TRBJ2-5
CASSLTSTGRETQYF
TGTGCCAGCAGTTTGACGTCAACAGGTCGGGAGACCCAGTACTTC
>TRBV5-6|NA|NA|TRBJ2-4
CASSLGLSTENIQYF
TGTGCCAGCAGCTTGGGGTTGTCAACTGAAAACATTCAGTACTTC
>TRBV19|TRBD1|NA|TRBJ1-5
CASSMNPRTGHQPQHF
TGTGCCAGTAGTATGAATCCTCGGACAGGGCATCAGCCCCAGCATTTT
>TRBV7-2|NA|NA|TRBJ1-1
CASSLFGGGAFF
TGTGCCAGCAGCTTATTTGGCGGGGGAGCTTTCTTT
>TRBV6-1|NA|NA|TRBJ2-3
CASTWGGGSSDTQYF
TGTGCCAGCACCTGGGGGGGCGGGAGTTCAGATACGCAGTATTTT
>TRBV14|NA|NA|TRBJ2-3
CASSHPPPADTQYF
TGTGCCAGCAGCCATCCTCCCCCGGCAGATACGCAGTATTTT
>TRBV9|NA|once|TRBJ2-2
CAASKSSSVVGTGELFF
TGTGCCGCCAGCAAGTCCTCGAGCGTCGTCGGCACCGGGGAGCTGTTTTTT
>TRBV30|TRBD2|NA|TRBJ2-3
CAWQAGGPADTQYF
TGTGCCTGGCAAGCGGGGGGGCCCGCAGATACGCAGTATTTT
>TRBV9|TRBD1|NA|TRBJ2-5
CASSGDSQETQYF
TGTGCCAGCAGCGGGGACAGCCAAGAGACCCAGTACTTC
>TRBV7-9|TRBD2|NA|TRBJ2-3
CASSPGGGRNTDTQYF
TGTGCCAGCAGCCCCGGGGGGGGTAGGAACACAGATACGCAGTATTTT
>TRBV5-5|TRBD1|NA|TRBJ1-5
CASSKDRAYSNQPQHF
TGTGCCAGCAGCAAGGACAGGGCATATAGCAATCAGCCCCAGCATTTT
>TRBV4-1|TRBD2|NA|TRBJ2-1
CASSTEWTSGTDNEQFF
TGCGCCAGCAGCACAGAATGGACTAGCGGGACCGACAATGAGCAGTTCTTC
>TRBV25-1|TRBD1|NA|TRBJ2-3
CASSENAGTVPDTQYF
TGTGCCAGCAGTGAAAACGCCGGGACAGTCCCCGATACGCAGTATTTT
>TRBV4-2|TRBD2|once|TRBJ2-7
CASSRNPSGSGYEQYF
TGTGCCAGCAGCCGAAACCCCAGCGGGAGTGGGTACGAGCAGTACTTC
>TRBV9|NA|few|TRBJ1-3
CASSTQQGRNTIYF
TGTGCCAGCAGTACACAACAGGGACGAAACACCATATATTTT
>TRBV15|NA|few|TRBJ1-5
CATSRVGTLDQPQHF
TGTGCCACCAGCAGAGTCGGGACTCTAGATCAGCCCCAGCATTTT
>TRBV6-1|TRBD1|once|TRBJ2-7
CASTGTGLAYEQYF
TGTGCCAGCACCGGGACAGGGTTAGCGTACGAGCAGTACTTC
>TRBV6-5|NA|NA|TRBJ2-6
CASMGRSSGANVLTF
TGTGCCAGCATGGGGAGGAGCTCTGGGGCCAACGTCCTGACTTTC
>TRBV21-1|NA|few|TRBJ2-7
CASSKISRPGLAAFYEQYF
TGTGCCAGCAGCAAAATTTCCCGTCCCGGACTAGCGGCGTTTTACGAGCAGTACTTC
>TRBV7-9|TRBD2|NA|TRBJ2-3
CASSFGLASVSDTQYF
TGTGCCAGCAGCTTTGGACTAGCATCAGTGTCAGATACGCAGTATTTT
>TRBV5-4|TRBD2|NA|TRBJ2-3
CASSPGLADTDTQYF
TGTGCCAGCAGTCCGGGACTAGCGGACACAGATACGCAGTATTTT
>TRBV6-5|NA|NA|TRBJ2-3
CASSYNGHLTDTQYF
TGTGCCAGCAGTTACAACGGACATCTCACAGATACGCAGTATTTT
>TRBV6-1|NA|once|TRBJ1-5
CASSGRGGGSNQPQHF
TGTGCCAGCAGTGGACGGGGGGGCGGGAGCAATCAGCCCCAGCATTTT
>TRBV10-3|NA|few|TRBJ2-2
CAISEVGGVTGELFF
TGTGCCATCAGTGAAGTAGGGGGAGTGACCGGGGAGCTGTTTTTT
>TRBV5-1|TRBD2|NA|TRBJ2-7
CASRAGGAPYEQYF
TGCGCCAGTAGAGCGGGAGGGGCCCCCTACGAGCAGTACTTC
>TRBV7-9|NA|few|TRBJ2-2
CASSSVRQKNTGELFF
TGTGCCAGCAGCTCCGTGCGACAGAAGAACACCGGGGAGCTGTTTTTT
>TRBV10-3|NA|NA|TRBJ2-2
CAITTGVTGELFF
TGTGCCATCACAACGGGAGTCACCGGGGAGCTGTTTTTT
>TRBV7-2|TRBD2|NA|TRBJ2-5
CASSLDVIGAGGPETQYF
TGTGCCAGCAGCTTAGACGTTATCGGCGCGGGAGGGCCGGAGACCCAGTACTTC
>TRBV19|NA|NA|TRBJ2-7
CASSISGENHEQYF
TGTGCCAGTAGTATCTCAGGGGAGAACCACGAGCAGTACTTC
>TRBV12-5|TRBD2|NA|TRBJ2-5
CASGPRLAGGGETQYF
TGTGCTAGTGGTCCACGACTAGCGGGAGGGGGAGAGACCCAGTACTTC
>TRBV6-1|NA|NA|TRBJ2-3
CASSDGPTTDTQYF
TGTGCCAGCAGTGATGGTCCTACCACAGATACGCAGTATTTT
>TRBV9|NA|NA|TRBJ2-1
CASSVAARGTDEQFF
TGTGCCAGCAGCGTAGCCGCCCGAGGTACGGATGAGCAGTTCTTC
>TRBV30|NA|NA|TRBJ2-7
CAWRPGGGALRGIYEQYF
TGTGCCTGGAGGCCCGGGGGAGGCGCCCTGAGGGGTATCTACGAGCAGTACTTC
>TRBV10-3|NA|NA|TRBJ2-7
CAISEPTGFGEQYF
TGTGCCATCAGTGAACCGACGGGTTTTGGGGAGCAGTACTTC
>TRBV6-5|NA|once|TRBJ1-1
CASTLRRGATEAFF
TGTGCCAGCACCTTACGACGGGGGGCCACTGAAGCTTTCTTT
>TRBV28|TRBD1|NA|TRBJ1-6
CASSLPGTAPLHF
TGTGCCAGCAGTCTTCCGGGGACAGCACCCCTCCACTTT
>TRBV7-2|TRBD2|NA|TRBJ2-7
CARILAGGGFPYEQYF
TGTGCCAGGATACTAGCGGGAGGCGGGTTCCCCTACGAGCAGTACTTC
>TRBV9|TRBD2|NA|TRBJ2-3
CASSVWTSGGEADTQYF
TGTGCCAGCAGCGTATGGACTAGCGGGGGGGAGGCAGATACGCAGTATTTT
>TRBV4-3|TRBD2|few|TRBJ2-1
CASSQVRTSGFSEQFF
TGCGCCAGCAGCCAAGTTCGGACTAGCGGATTCAGTGAGCAGTTCTTC